The 9 T cell receptor beta chains below were found in one sample sequenced in a study of blood T cells in healthy people across ages. The use of a sample-barcoded 5' primer and a J-beta primer mix characterized a second PCR of roughly 7 to 12 cycles. MiXCR, run by TCRdb on the 5' RACE reads, gives a single entry per CDR3 protein. In the table there are 1.5 million to 2 million distinct CDR3 sequences, about 50% of which are singletons. The sample consisted of blood. Receptors originate from a woman aged 35 to 49 in good health.

This clonotype was observed a handful of times. The chain employs TRBV7-9 and TRBJ2-5; D might be TRBD1 (6 bases). Germline loops: CDR1 SEHNR, CDR2 FQNEAQ (reference sequence). The V and J ends lost 5 bases and 5 bases respectively, with 15 bases between them. The CDR3 consists of 14 residues. The CDR3: CASSQRSGVETQYF. The CDR3 region has the DNA TGTGCCAGCAGCCAGAGGTCAGGGGTTGAGACCCAGTACTTC.

This sequence joins TRBV3-1 and TRBJ2-3; 8 bases map to TRBD2. The CDR3 is 19 amino acids. J lost 2 bases, V lost 0 bases, and 13 bases had no gene match. Germline V gene sequence: CDR1 LGHDT, CDR2 YNNKEL (reference sequence). The CDR3 region is CASSQDQVTGAGVTDTQYF. The CDR3 DNA reads as TGTGCCAGCAGCCAAGATCAGGTGACAGGAGCGGGGGTCACAGATACGCAGTATTTT.

The table lists this clonotype with a few counts. V and J are TRBV9 and TRBJ2-4; tentatively, D is TRBD2 (6 bases). CDR3 size: 16 residues. In germline, CDR1 is SGDLS, CDR2 YYNGEE. With 0 bases removed from V and 10 bases from J, the gap between germline ends came to 20 bases. CDR3 coding DNA: TGTGCCAGCAGCGTAGTATCGTCGGGGGACGGTGCTATTCAGTACTTC. It yields the protein CASSVVSSGDGAIQYF.

The chain recombines TRBV4-3 with TRBJ1-3, with D uncertain. Trimming took off 1 base at V and 2 bases at J, with 9 bases between the two ends. The CDR3 has 15 residues. Looked up from germline, CDR1 is LGHNA and CDR2 is YSLEER. CDR3 sequence: CASSQGGGPGNTIYF. CDR3 in DNA: TGCGCCAGCAGCCAAGGAGGAGGCCCTGGAAACACCATATATTTT.

The chain uses TRBV12-3 or TRBV12-4 and TRBJ1-1; D possibly corresponds to TRBD1 (6 bases). V shed 2 bases and J shed 0 bases, with 16 bases lying between them. The CDR3 consists of 17 residues. The CDR3 protein is CASSLITLTGLNTEAFF. The CDR3 coding sequence is TGTGCCAGCAGTTTAATCACCCTCACAGGGTTGAACACTGAAGCTTTCTTT.

This clonotype occurred a few times. The chain uses TRBV13 and TRBJ2-6; D might be TRBD1 or TRBD2, each matching 5 bases. V was shortened by 1 base and J by 2 bases, with 9 bases between the two germline ends. The germline V gene has CDR1 PRHDT and CDR2 FYEKMQ (reference sequence). The CDR3 has 16 residues. The CDR3, as DNA: TGTGCCAGCAGCTTAGTAGTGGGGGCTGGGGCCAACGTCCTGACTTTC. As protein: CASSLVVGAGANVLTF.

CDR3 region: CASTGEANEKLFF. The CDR3 bases are TGTGCCAGCACAGGGGAGGCTAATGAAAAACTGTTTTTT. The V call is TRBV28, the J call TRBJ1-4, with D perhaps matching TRBD1 (6 bases). V dropped 7 bases and J dropped 3 bases, with 9 bases sitting between them. Per the germline V gene, CDR1 is MDHEN and CDR2 is SYDVKM. The CDR3 is 13 residues long.

The chain couples TRBV28 to TRBJ2-5, with TRBD1 matching over 10 bases. Germline trimming cut 7 bases from V and 5 bases from J; bases unmatched to any gene: 10. The CDR3 runs 15 residues. Looked up from germline, CDR1 is MDHEN and CDR2 is SYDVKM. In DNA form, the CDR3 reads TGTGCCAGCACCTTGGGACAGGGGTTCGGTGAGACCCAGTACTTC. It yields the protein CASTLGQGFGETQYF.

This clonotype was seen a few times. V and J are TRBV12-3 or TRBV12-4 and TRBJ1-5, with 9 nucleotides matching TRBD1. CDR3 length: 14 residues. J lost 2 bases, V lost 10 bases, and 6 bases had no gene match. The CDR3 loop reads CATRTGVGNQPQHF. CDR3 nucleotides: TGTGCCACCCGGACAGGGGTTGGCAATCAGCCCCAGCATTTT.